This TCR beta chain stems from a study of T cells in Graves' hyperthyroidism and ophthalmopathy. V was shortened by 1 base and J by 2 bases, with 21 bases between the two germline ends. Germline CDR1 reads SEHNR; CDR2 reads FQNEAQ (reference sequence). The CDR3 is made up of 19 amino acids. Study results and limitations: Appearing also in blood were most of the thyroid clonotypes expanded above 0.001.

RNA transcripts gave rise to amplified TCR beta CDR3 regions. In the first-round RT-PCR of the TCR CDR3, the HTBI primer set was used. MiXCR was run by TCRdb on the multiplex PCR reads, yielding one entry per CDR3 protein. The data contain 300,000 to 450,000 distinct CDR3 sequences, roughly 14% of them singletons. In the case of this clonotype: Its matching antigen is unknown.

Investigators excluded patients with uncontrolled infection, other autoimmune disease, pregnancy or lactation. Isolation of PBMCs was performed on approximately 10 ml fresh peripheral blood. What was sequenced was blood. The rearrangement uses TRBV7-9 and TRBJ2-1; D not resolved. This TCR was sampled from a woman in her sixties or seventies with Graves' hyperthyroidism. CDR3 DNA sequence: TGTGCCAGCAGCTTAGACAGTCGCGGAGCGAAGGCAACCTACAATGAGCAGTTCTTC. As protein: CASSLDSRGAKATYNEQFF.